The clone carrying this TCR beta chain was detected once. Antigen: not known. This entry belongs to a study of T cell responses to AZD1222 COVID-19 vaccine. Germline CDR1 reads MNHNS; CDR2 reads SASEGT. CDR3 length: 12 amino acids. Trimming stripped 8 bases from V and 7 bases from J, with 12 bases between. Libraries were prepared by immunoSEQ multiplex PCR; TCRdb keeps only in-frame clonotypes and omits some of them. The sample includes 150,000 or so clones, 93% of them seen just once. Study results and caveats: The number of AZD1222 recipients seropositive at baseline was only six. Spike-specific TCR breadth and depth were elevated following two AZD1222 doses. Mostly white British, mostly female donors; authors suggested clonal diversity may be underestimated.

The TCR originated in an adult in good health. This chain connects TRBV6-1 to TRBJ1-5; tentative D call: TRBD1 (5 bases). This material consisted of peripheral blood, taken on day 0 of AZD1222 vaccination. This CDR3 reads CASSERGQPQHF. CDR3 sequence (DNA): TGTGCCAGCTCCGAGAGGGGCCAGCCCCAGCATTTT.